Sequencing of this T cell receptor (beta chain) was carried out in a study of T cell responses to AZD1222 COVID-19 vaccine. Between the trimmed V and J ends, which lost 1 base and 4 bases, there was a span of 4 bases. In germline, CDR1 is SEHNR, CDR2 FQNEAQ (reference sequence). The CDR3 extends over 12 amino acids. Assay: immunoSEQ multiplex PCR; the TCRdb copy retains only in-frame clones and omits some. The data contain more than 150,000 clones, roughly 91% of them seen just once; the ten biggest clones take up more than 25%. V usage is TRBV7-9 and J usage is TRBJ1-2; D gene unclear. The receptor was derived from an adult who received the AZD1222 COVID-19 vaccine. This specimen consisted of peripheral blood, obtained 28 days after the second AZD1222 dose. The CDR3 loop is CASSLVGYGYTF. CDR3 sequence (DNA): TGTGCCAGCAGCTTAGTCGGCTATGGCTACACCTTC. The variable domain in full, completed from reference TRBV7-9 and TRBJ1-2, reads DTGVSQNPRHKITKRGQNVTFRCDPISEHNRLYWYRQTLGQGPEFLTYFQNEAQLEKSRLLSDRFSAERPKGSFSTLEIQRTEQGDSAMYLCASSLVGYGYTFGSGTRLTVV.